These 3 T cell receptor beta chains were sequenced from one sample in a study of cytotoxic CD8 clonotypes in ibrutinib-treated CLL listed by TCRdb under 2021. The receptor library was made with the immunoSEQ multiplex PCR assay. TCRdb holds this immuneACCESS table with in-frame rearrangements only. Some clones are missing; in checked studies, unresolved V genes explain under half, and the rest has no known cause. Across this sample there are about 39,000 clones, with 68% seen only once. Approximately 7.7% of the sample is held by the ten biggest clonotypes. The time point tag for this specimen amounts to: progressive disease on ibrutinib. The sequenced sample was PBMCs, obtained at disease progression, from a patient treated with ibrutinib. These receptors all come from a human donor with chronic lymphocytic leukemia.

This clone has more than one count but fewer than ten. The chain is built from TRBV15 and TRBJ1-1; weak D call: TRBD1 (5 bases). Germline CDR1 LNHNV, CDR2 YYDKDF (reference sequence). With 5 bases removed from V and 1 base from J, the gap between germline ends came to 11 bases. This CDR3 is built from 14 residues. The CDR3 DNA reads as TGTGCCACCAGCGGTGGGGACGGGAACACTGAAGCTTTCTTT. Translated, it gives CATSGGDGNTEAFF.

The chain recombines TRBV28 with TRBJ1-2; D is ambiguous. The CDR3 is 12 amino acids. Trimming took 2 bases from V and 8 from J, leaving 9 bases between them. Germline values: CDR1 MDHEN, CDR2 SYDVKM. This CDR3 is CASSLPRMGYTF. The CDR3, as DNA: TGTGCCAGCAGTTTACCCCGGATGGGCTACACCTTC.

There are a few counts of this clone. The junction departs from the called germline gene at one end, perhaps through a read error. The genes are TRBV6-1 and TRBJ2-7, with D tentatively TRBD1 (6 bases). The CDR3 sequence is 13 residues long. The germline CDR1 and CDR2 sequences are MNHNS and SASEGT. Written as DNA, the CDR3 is TGTGCCAGCAGTGAAAGGGGGAACTACGGGCAGTACTTC. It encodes CASSERGNYGQYF.